This entry lists 9 T cell receptor beta chains sequenced from one sample in a study of blood T cell repertoires in COVID-19 (dated by TCRdb to about 2020). Library preparation employed the immunoSEQ multiplex PCR assay. This is the immuneACCESS table as TCRdb keeps it, with only in-frame sequences that have V and J called. A part of the clones is gone; compared with another copy, unresolved V genes explain less than half, and the rest is unexplained. A total of roughly 380,000 clones appear in this sample, 85% of them only once. The ten top clones hold roughly 3.7% of the sample. Sequenced: peripheral blood. Receptors were obtained from a woman aged 18 to 35 with acute or convalescent COVID-19.

The chain combines TRBV7-3 with TRBJ1-1; D uncertain. Trimming cost V 8 bases and J 10 bases, with 17 bases left between them. The CDR3 has 12 amino acids. CDR1 and CDR2 from the germline V gene are SGHTA and FQGTGA. CDR3 residues: CASGVGGEGAFF. CDR3 in DNA: TGTGCCAGCGGCGTGGGAGGAGAAGGAGCTTTCTTT.

This sequence joins TRBV28 and TRBJ2-3; tentatively, D is TRBD1 (6 bases). V lost 4 bases and J lost 0, with 17 bases in between. The CDR3 totals 17 residues. In germline, CDR1 is MDHEN, CDR2 SYDVKM. CDR3 bases: TGTGCCAGCAGTTCTTACCCCCCAGGGGAGAGCACAGATACGCAGTATTTT. Translating it yields CASSSYPPGESTDTQYF.

The CDR3 nucleotides read TGTGCCAGCAGCTCCCCTTATGTAGGAGGGACCCAGTACTTC. Protein: CASSSPYVGGTQYF. The V and J genes are TRBV3-1 (or the pseudogene TRBV3-2) and TRBJ2-5; D possibly corresponds to TRBD2 (5 bases). Germline V CDR1 and CDR2: LGHDT, YNNKEL (reference sequence). The germline V and J ends were trimmed by 5 bases and 7 bases, with 17 bases remaining between them. The CDR3 loop spans 14 amino acids.

This clone was seen once. Different DNA sequences within this sample yield the same CDR3. The chain employs TRBV29-1 and TRBJ1-1, with D unclear. Trimming pared 5 bases from V and 1 base from J, leaving 8 bases between. CDR3 length: 12 amino acids. The germline CDR1 and CDR2 sequences are SQVTM and ANQGSEA. Here the CDR3 reads CSVIRQNTEAFF. The CDR3 DNA sequence: TGCAGCGTTATTCGACAGAACACTGAAGCTTTCTTT.

The count of this clone is one. V and J are TRBV2 and TRBJ2-1, with 8 bases that match TRBD1. The CDR3 is 15 residues long. V shed 3 bases and J 2 bases; nucleotides not matched to a gene: 3. Germline values: CDR1 SNHLY, CDR2 FYNNEI. DNA for the CDR3: TGTGCCAGCAGTGACGCAGGGGGCACCTACAATGAGCAGTTCTTC. Translation gives CASSDAGGTYNEQFF. The whole variable domain, remainder taken from reference TRBV2 and TRBJ2-1, is EPEVTQTPSHQVTQMGQEVILRCVPISNHLYFYWYRQILGQKVEFLVSFYNNEISEKSEIFDDQFSVERPDGSNFTLKIRSTKLEDSAMYFCASSDAGGTYNEQFFGPGTRLTVL.

The chain joins TRBV12-5 to TRBJ2-6; maybe TRBD1 (5 bases). The V end was cut by 3 bases, the J end by 1 base, with 22 bases between. This CDR3 is 20 amino acids long. The germline V gene encodes CDR1 LGHNT and CDR2 FRNRAP. The CDR3 spells CASGFSPWGQDPSGANVLTF. The CDR3 DNA reads TGTGCTAGTGGTTTCAGCCCCTGGGGCCAGGACCCATCTGGGGCCAACGTCCTGACTTTC.

The CDR3 is CASVQGVEAFF. The CDR3, as DNA: TGTGCCAGTGTACAGGGGGTAGAAGCTTTCTTT. J is TRBJ1-1 and V is TRBV19, with 8 nucleotides matching TRBD1. CDR1 and CDR2 from the germline V gene are LNHDA and SQIVND (reference sequence). The CDR3 is 11 residues long. The V segment lost 8 bases and the J segment 8 bases; nucleotides outside the gene matches: 4.

The V call is TRBV12-5, the J call TRBJ2-2; TRBD1 matches at 7 bases. This CDR3 has 17 residues. CDR1 is LGHNT, CDR2 FRNRAP, per germline. Germline trimming cut 1 base from V and 5 bases from J; bases unmatched to any gene: 10. CDR3 sequence (DNA): TGTGCTAGTGGTTTGGGACTTAAGGGGGCTGGGACCGGGGAGCTGTTTTTT. Its translation: CASGLGLKGAGTGELFF.

The chain employs TRBV3-1 (or the pseudogene TRBV3-2) and TRBJ1-2, with 8 bases that match TRBD1. Germline assignment: CDR1 LGHDT and CDR2 YNNKEL (reference sequence). The CDR3 is 17 residues long. V trimming: 1 base; J trimming: 3 bases; junction bases outside the gene matches: 10. The CDR3: CASSQVSETGVDYGYTF. Written as DNA, the CDR3 is TGTGCCAGCAGCCAAGTGTCTGAGACAGGGGTCGACTATGGCTACACCTTC.